This TCR beta chain was recorded in a study of shared clonotypes between healthy human individuals. Study information: The donors, two women and three men, were aged 18 to 49.

Sequenced by immunoSEQ multiplex PCR; TCRdb stores in-frame clones only, minus some. The table has roughly 700,000 clones, about 90% seen once. This receptor was obtained from a young man in good health. Some clones in this sample may be carry-over from other donors' samples. The sequencing sample was made of memory CD8+ T cells from PBMCs. The subset denotes: CD45RO+ cells pooled with CCR7-negative TemRA cells.

The CDR3 coding sequence is TGTGCCAGCAGCGACGAACTAGCGGGAGGGCCTCGGGATGAGCAGTTCTTC. This codes for CASSDELAGGPRDEQFF. The rearrangement joins TRBV7-2 to TRBJ2-1; 13 nucleotides match TRBD2. The CDR3 has 17 amino acids. CDR1 SGHTA and CDR2 FQGNSA come from the germline V gene. The V segment lost 5 bases and the J segment 8 bases; nucleotides outside the gene matches: 12. Full variable domain (remainder filled in from reference TRBV7-2 and TRBJ2-1): GAGVSQSPSNKVTEKGKDVELRCDPISGHTALYWYRQSLGQGLEFLIYFQGNSAPDKSGLPSDRFSAERTGGSVSTLTIQRTQQEDSAVYLCASSDELAGGPRDEQFFGPGTRLTVL.